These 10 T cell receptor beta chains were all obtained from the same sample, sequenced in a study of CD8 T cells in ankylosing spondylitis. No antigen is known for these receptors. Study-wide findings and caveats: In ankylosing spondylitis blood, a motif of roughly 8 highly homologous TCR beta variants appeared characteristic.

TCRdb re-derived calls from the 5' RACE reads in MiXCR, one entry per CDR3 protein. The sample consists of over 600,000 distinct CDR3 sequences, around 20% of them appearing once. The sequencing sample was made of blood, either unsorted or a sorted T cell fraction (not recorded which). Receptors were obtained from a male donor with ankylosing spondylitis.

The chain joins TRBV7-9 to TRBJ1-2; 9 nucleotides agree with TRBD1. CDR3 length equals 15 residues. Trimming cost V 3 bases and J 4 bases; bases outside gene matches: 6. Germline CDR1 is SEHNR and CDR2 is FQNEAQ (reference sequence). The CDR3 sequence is CASSLADRGGYGYTF. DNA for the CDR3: TGTGCCAGCAGCTTGGCGGACAGGGGCGGCTATGGCTACACCTTC.

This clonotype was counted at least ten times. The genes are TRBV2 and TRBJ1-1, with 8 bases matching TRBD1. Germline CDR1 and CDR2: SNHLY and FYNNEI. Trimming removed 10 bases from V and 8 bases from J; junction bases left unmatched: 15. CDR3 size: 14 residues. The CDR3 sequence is CATFSRTGRWEAFF. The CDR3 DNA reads TGTGCCACATTCTCTAGGACAGGGCGGTGGGAAGCTTTCTTT.

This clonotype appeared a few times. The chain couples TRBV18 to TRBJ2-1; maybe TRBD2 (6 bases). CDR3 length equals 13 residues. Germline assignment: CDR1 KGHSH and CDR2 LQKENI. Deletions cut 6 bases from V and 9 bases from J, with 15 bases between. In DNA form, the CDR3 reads TGTGCCAGCTCCCCTGGAGGGGTGGCTGAGCAGTTCTTC. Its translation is CASSPGGVAEQFF. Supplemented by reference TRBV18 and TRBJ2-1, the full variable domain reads NAGVMQNPRHLVRRRGQEARLRCSPMKGHSHVYWYRQLPEEGLKFMVYLQKENIIDESGMPKERFSAEFPKEGPSILRIQQVVRGDSAAYFCASSPGGVAEQFFGPGTRLTVL.

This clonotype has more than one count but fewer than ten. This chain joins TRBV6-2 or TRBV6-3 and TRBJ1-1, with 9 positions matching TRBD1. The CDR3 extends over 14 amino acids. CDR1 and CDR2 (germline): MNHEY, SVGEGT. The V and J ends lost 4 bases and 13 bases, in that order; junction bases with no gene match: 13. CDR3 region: CASSWSVLGQGNFF. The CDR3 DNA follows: TGTGCCAGCAGTTGGTCGGTGCTGGGACAGGGAAATTTCTTT.

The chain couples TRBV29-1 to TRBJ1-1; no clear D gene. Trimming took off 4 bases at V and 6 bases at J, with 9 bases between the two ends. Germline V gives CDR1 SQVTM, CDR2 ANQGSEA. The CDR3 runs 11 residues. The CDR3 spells CSVALAPEAFF. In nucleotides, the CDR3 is TGCAGCGTTGCTCTGGCCCCTGAAGCTTTCTTT.

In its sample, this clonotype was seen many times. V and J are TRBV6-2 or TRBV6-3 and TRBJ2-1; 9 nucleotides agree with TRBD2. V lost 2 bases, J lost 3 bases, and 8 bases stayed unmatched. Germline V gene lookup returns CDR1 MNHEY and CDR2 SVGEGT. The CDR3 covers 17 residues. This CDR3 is CASSYLDSGSIYNEQFF. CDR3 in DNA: TGTGCCAGCAGTTACCTCGATAGCGGGAGTATCTACAATGAGCAGTTCTTC.

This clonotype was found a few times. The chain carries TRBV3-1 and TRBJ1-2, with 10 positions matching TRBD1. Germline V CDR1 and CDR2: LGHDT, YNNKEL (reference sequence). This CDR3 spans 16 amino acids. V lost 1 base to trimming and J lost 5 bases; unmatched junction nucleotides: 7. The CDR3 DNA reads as TGTGCCAGCAGCCAAGGACCGACAGGGGGCGGGTATGGCTACACCTTC. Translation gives CASSQGPTGGGYGYTF.

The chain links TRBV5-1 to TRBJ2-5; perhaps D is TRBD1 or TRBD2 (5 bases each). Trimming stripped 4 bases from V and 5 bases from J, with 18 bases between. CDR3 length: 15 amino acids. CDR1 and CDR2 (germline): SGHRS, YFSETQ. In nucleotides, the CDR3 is TGCGCCAGCAGCCCCGGGACGGACACGCGGGAGACCCAGTACTTC. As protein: CASSPGTDTRETQYF.

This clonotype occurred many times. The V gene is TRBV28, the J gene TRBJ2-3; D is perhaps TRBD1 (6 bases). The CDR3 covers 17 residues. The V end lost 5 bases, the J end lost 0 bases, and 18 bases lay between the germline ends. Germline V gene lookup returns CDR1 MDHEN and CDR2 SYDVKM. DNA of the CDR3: TGTGCCAGCAGTCTCCCGCTGACAGGTACTAGCACAGATACGCAGTATTTT. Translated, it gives CASSLPLTGTSTDTQYF. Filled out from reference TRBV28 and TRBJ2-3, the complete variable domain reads DVKVTQSSRYLVKRTGEKVFLECVQDMDHENMFWYRQDPGLGLRLIYFSYDVKMKEKGDIPEGYSVSREKKERFSLILESASTNQTSMYLCASSLPLTGTSTDTQYFGPGTRLTVL.

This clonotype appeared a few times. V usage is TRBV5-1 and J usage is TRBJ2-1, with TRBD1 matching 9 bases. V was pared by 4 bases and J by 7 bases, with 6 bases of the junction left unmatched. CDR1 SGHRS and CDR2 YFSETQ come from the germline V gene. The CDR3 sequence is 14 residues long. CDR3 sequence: CASSPDRGGNEQFF. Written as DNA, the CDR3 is TGCGCCAGCAGCCCGGACAGGGGCGGGAATGAGCAGTTCTTC.